A selection of T cell receptor beta chains follows, all from one sample in a study of T cells in Graves' hyperthyroidism and ophthalmopathy. TCRdb passed the multiplex PCR reads through MiXCR, listing each CDR3 protein once. The profile shows almost 600,000 distinct CDR3 sequences, 11% to 15% of them singletons. The sample was blood. These receptors originate from a woman in her thirties with Graves' hyperthyroidism that later progressed to Graves' ophthalmopathy. Both conserved end residues are part of each CDR3. Clone size, where shown, is once, few, many, or a class for clones that have expanded.

j_call,v_call,clone_size,cdr3_aa
TRBJ2-2,TRBV5-5,few,CASSLALVGLNTGELFF
TRBJ1-2,TRBV12-3/TRBV12-4,many,CASSSHVGYGYTF
TRBJ2-1,TRBV20-1,-,CSAPRALAGVVYNEQFF
TRBJ1-2,TRBV7-9,many,CASSLPGGGPSLSYGYTF
TRBJ1-1,TRBV28,many,CASIESRGTNTEAFF
TRBJ1-1,TRBV7-9,-,CASQGGNTEAFF
TRBJ2-7,TRBV28,many,CAAQGIDEQYF
TRBJ2-3,TRBV12-3/TRBV12-4,many,CASRGGAGAWYGTDTQYF
TRBJ2-7,TRBV20-1,many,CSARGLAGYEQYF
TRBJ2-5,TRBV19,many,CASSIQAGQETQYF
TRBJ2-4,TRBV6-2/TRBV6-3,-,CASISHSSGGNIQYF
TRBJ2-7,TRBV7-3,-,CASSLRSNSYEQYF
TRBJ1-2,TRBV28,many,CASLWSRTDVGYTF
TRBJ1-2,TRBV6-1,many,CASSPWVRGYTF
TRBJ1-3,TRBV30,few,CASDRGIGNTIYF
TRBJ1-1,TRBV28,-,CASSRTGYKAFF
TRBJ2-4,TRBV7-9,few,CASSLVIAGGPRRDIQYF
TRBJ2-7,TRBV11-3,many,CASSLVHLGEQYF
TRBJ2-5,TRBV4-1,-,CASSPKATRETQYF
TRBJ2-1,TRBV20-1,few,CSARGRTYNEQFF
TRBJ1-2,TRBV28,many,CASSFPTPNYGYTF
TRBJ2-1,TRBV6-2/TRBV6-3,-,CASSGTSGCNEQFF